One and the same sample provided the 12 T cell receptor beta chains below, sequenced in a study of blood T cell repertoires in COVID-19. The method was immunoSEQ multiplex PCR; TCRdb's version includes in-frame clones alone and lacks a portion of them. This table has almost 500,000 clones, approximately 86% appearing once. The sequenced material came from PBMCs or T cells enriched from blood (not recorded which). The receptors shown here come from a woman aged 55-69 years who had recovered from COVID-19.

This chain's CDR3 is CASSFTGLRLNEQFF. The CDR3 DNA follows: TGTGCCAGCAGCTTTACAGGCCTCAGGCTTAATGAGCAGTTCTTC. The chain combines TRBV11-2 with TRBJ2-1; tentatively, D is TRBD1 (5 bases). The CDR3 contains 15 residues. In germline, CDR1 is SGHAT, CDR2 FQNNGV. Trimming took off 3 bases at V and 7 bases at J, with 16 bases between the two ends.

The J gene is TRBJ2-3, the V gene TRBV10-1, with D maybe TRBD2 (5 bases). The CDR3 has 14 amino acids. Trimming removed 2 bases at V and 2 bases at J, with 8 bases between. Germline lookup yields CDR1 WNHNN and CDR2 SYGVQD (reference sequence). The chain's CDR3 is CASSEGSHTDTQYF. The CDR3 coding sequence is TGCGCCAGCAGTGAGGGGAGCCACACAGATACGCAGTATTTT.

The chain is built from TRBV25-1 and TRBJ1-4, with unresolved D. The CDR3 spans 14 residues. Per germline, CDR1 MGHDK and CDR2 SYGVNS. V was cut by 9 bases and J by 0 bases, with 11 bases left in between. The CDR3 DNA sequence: TGTGCCAGTAAGAAAGCTGCAACTAATGAAAAACTGTTTTTT. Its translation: CASKKAATNEKLFF. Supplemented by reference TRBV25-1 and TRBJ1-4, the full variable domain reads EADIYQTPRYLVIGTGKKITLECSQTMGHDKMYWYQQDPGMELHLIHYSYGVNSTEKGDLSSESTVSRIRTEHFPLTLESARPSHTSQYLCASKKAATNEKLFFGSGTQLSVL.

CDR3 coding DNA: TGTGCCAGCAGTTACAGGTATATTTATTCAAGCTCCTACAATGAGCAGTTCTTC. It specifies CASSYRYIYSSSYNEQFF. The gene calls are TRBV7-6 and TRBJ2-1; tentative D call: TRBD1 (5 bases). Trimming took off 6 bases at V and 0 bases at J, with 21 bases between the two ends. Germline assignment: CDR1 SGHVS and CDR2 FNYEAQ. This CDR3 is 18 amino acids long.

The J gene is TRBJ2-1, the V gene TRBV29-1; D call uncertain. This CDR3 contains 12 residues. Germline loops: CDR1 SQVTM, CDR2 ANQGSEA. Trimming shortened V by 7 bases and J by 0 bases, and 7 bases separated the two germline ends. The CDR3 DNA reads TGCAGCGCACAGAGCTCCTACAATGAGCAGTTCTTC. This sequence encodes CSAQSSYNEQFF.

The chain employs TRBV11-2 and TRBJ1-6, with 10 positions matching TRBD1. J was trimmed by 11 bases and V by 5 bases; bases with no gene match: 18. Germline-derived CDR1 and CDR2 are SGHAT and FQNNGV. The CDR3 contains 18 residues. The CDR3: CASSPRTIRDRGLTPLHF. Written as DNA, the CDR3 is TGTGCCAGCAGCCCCAGGACAATAAGGGACAGGGGTTTAACACCCCTCCACTTT. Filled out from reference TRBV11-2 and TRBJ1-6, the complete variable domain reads EAGVAQSPRYKIIEKRQSVAFWCNPISGHATLYWYQQILGQGPKLLIQFQNNGVVDDSQLPKDRFSAERLKGVDSTLKIQPAKLEDSAVYLCASSPRTIRDRGLTPLHFGNGTRLTVT.

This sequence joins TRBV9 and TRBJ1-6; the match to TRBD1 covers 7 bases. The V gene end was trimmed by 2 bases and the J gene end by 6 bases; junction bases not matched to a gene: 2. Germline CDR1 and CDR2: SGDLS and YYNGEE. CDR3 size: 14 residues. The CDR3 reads CASSVTGSNSPLHF. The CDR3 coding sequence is TGTGCCAGCAGCGTGACAGGGTCTAATTCACCCCTCCACTTT.

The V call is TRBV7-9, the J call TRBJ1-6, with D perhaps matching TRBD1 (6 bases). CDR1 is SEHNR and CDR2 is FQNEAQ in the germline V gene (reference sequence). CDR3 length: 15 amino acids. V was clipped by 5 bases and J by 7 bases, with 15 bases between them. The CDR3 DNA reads TGTGCCAGCAGCACACAGACAGGATCGAATTCACCCCTCCACTTT. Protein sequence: CASSTQTGSNSPLHF.

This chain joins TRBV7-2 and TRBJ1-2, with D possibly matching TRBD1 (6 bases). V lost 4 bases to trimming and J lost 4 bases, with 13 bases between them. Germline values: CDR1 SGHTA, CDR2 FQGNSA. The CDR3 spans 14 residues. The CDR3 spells CASSSDSYLYGYTF. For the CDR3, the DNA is TGTGCCAGCAGCTCGGACAGCTACCTCTATGGCTACACCTTC.

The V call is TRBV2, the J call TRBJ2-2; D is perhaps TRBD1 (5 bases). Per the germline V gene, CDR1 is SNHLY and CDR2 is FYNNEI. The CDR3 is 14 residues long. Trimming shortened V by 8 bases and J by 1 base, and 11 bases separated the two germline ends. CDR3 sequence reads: CASLVDRNTGELFF. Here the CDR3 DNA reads TGTGCCAGCCTGGTCGACAGGAACACCGGGGAGCTGTTTTTT.

The CDR3 coding sequence is TGCGCCAGCAGCTTGGCCGGGACAGGGCGGTTTTCACCCCTCCACTTT. Translating it yields CASSLAGTGRFSPLHF. The V gene is TRBV5-1, the J gene TRBJ1-6; 9 bases map to TRBD1. This CDR3 is 16 amino acids long. V was pared by 0 bases and J by 9 bases, with 7 bases of the junction left unmatched. Germline CDR1 is SGHRS and CDR2 is YFSETQ.

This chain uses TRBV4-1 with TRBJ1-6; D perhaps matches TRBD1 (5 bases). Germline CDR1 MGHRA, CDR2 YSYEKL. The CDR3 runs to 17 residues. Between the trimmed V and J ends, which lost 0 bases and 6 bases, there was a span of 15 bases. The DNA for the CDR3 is TGCGCCAGCAGCCAAGATCGGCGGGGCCGGGGTAATTCACCCCTCCACTTT. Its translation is CASSQDRRGRGNSPLHF.